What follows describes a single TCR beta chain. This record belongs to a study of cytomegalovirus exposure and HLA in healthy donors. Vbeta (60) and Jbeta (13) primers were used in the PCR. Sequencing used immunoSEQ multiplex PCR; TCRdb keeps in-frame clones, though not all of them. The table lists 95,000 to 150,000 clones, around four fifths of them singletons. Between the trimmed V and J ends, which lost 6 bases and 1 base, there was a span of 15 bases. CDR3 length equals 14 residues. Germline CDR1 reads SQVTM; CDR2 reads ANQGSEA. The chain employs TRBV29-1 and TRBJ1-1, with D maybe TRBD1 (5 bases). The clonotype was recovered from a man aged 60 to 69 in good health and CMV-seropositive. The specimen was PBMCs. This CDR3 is CSVGRGVRNTEAFF. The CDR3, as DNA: TGCAGCGTGGGAAGGGGCGTGCGGAACACTGAAGCTTTCTTT. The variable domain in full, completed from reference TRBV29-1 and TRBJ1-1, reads SAVISQKPSRDICQRGTSLTIQCQVDSQVTMMFWYRQQPGQSLTLIATANQGSEATYESGFVIDKFPISRPNLTFSTLTVSNMSPEDSSIYLCSVGRGVRNTEAFFGQGTRLTVV.